The rows below give T cell receptor beta chains drawn from one sample of a study of graft-versus-host responses after intestinal transplantation. Repertoires were generated with immunoSEQ multiplex PCR, while TCRdb's copy carries only in-frame clones and drops some. This table holds about 24,000 clones, under 45% found once. The input for sequencing was alloreactive CD4+ T cells from a mixed lymphocyte reaction culture, taken before intestinal transplant. These receptors were obtained from a human patient who received an intestinal transplant. Each CDR3 is given with its conserved first and last residue. The order of the fields is D gene, V gene, clone size, CDR3 length, J gene, CDR3 DNA, CDR3 protein. The D gene is left open where the match is weak. Where a row states a size, it is once, few, many or the class of an expanded clone; other rows omit it.

.,TRBV4-3,.,14,TRBJ1-2,TGCGCCAGCAGCCAAGTTCGCTCGGGATTTGGCTACACCTTC,CASSQVRSGFGYTF
TRBD2,TRBV10-1,.,22,TRBJ2-1,TGCGCCAGCAGTACCGCACCCTATAGAGGGATAACTAGCGGGTCCCCGTTCGGTGAGCAGTTCTTC,CASSTAPYRGITSGSPFGEQFF
TRBD1,TRBV30,few,13,TRBJ2-7,TGTGCCTGGAGTGTACGAGGGGGCAACGAGCAGTACTTC,CAWSVRGGNEQYF
.,TRBV4-2,.,14,TRBJ1-2,TGTGCCAGCAGCCAACCCCAGGGATTCTATGGCTACACCTTC,CASSQPQGFYGYTF
TRBD1,TRBV19,few,15,TRBJ2-2,TGTGCCAGTAGCCGCGACAGGGGAGAGACCGGGGAGCTGTTTTTT,CASSRDRGETGELFF
TRBD2,TRBV7-3,.,17,TRBJ2-1,TGTGCCAGCAGCTTAACGGCTAGCGGGGTTTTCTCTGTGGAGCAGTTCTTC,CASSLTASGVFSVEQFF
TRBD2,TRBV5-1,.,14,TRBJ2-1,TGCGCCAGCAGCTTGGCGACTAGCGTCTATGAGCAGTTCTTC,CASSLATSVYEQFF
TRBD2,TRBV7-3,.,15,TRBJ2-3,TGTGCCAGCAGCTTTGCGGGGGGGCCGGTTGATACGCAGTATTTT,CASSFAGGPVDTQYF
.,TRBV15,few,13,TRBJ1-1,TGTGCCACCAGCAAGGAGACGGGATCTGAAGCTTTCTTT,CATSKETGSEAFF
.,TRBV27,.,14,TRBJ1-2,TGTGCCAGCAGTCCCTACGGAGCTAACTATGGCTACACCTTC,CASSPYGANYGYTF
TRBD2,TRBV4-1,.,16,TRBJ2-1,TGCGCCAGCAGCCAAAGAGGGACTAGCGGACACAATGAGCAGTTCTTC,CASSQRGTSGHNEQFF
TRBD2,TRBV5-1,once,14,TRBJ2-1,TGCGCCAGCAGCGTGGGACTAGTTTACGATGAGCAGTTCTTC,CASSVGLVYDEQFF
.,TRBV5-1,.,13,TRBJ1-4,TGCGCCAGCAGCTTGGTCCCTCACGAGACACACGTTTTT,CASSLVPHETHVF
TRBD1,TRBV7-2,.,14,TRBJ2-7,TGTGCCAGCAGCTCGGACAGGCGATCCTACGAGCAGTACTTC,CASSSDRRSYEQYF
.,TRBV7-9,.,15,TRBJ1-2,TGTGCCAGCAGCTTTCTTAGGGGGGGCCGGTATGGCTACACCTTC,CASSFLRGGRYGYTF
.,TRBV9,few,16,TRBJ2-2,TGTGCCAGCAGCGTAGCTAGCTACACATCTTCCGGGGAGCTGTTTTTT,CASSVASYTSSGELFF
TRBD2,TRBV6-6,.,15,TRBJ2-3,TGTGCCAGCAGTTCTAGCGGGGGGCGGGGGGATACGCAGTATTTT,CASSSSGGRGDTQYF
.,TRBV19,.,11,TRBJ2-1,TGTGCCAGTATGATCACAGGTCAGCAGTTCTTC,CASMITGQQFF
.,TRBV14,few,17,TRBJ2-1,TGTGCCAGCAGCCAACTCTTGCGGGTAGCTTCCTACAATGAGCAGTTCTTC,CASSQLLRVASYNEQFF
TRBD1,TRBV6-6,once,14,TRBJ2-4,TGTGCCAGCAGTTTTTCAGGGACAGGGAACATTCAGTACTTC,CASSFSGTGNIQYF
TRBD2,TRBV28,.,16,TRBJ2-1,TGTGCCAGCAGTCAACGGACTAGCGGGAGGGTGAGGGAGCAGTTCTTC,CASSQRTSGRVREQFF
TRBD2,TRBV6-6,few,16,TRBJ2-7,TGTGCCAGCAGGACAATGCTAGCGGGAGGGCCAAGCGAGCAGTACTTC,CASRTMLAGGPSEQYF
.,TRBV7-9,.,16,TRBJ1-4,TGTGCCAGCAGCCCAGAGGGGGTTTCCGGTAATGAAAAACTGTTTTTT,CASSPEGVSGNEKLFF
.,TRBV27,.,15,TRBJ2-3,TGTGCCAGCAGTACGCGACAGGTTAGCACAGATACGCAGTATTTT,CASSTRQVSTDTQYF
TRBD1,TRBV6-4,.,15,TRBJ2-1,TGTGCCAGCAGTGTATCACAGGGGGCCTACAATGAGCAGTTCTTC,CASSVSQGAYNEQFF
TRBD2,TRBV5-4,.,17,TRBJ2-3,TGTGCCAGCAGCCGCCAGGGACTAGCGGGAGTCGGAGATACGCAGTATTTT,CASSRQGLAGVGDTQYF
TRBD1,TRBV19,.,14,TRBJ1-5,TGTGCCAGTAGTATCCCCAACAGGGGCCAGCCCCAGCATTTT,CASSIPNRGQPQHF
.,TRBV4-3,few,17,TRBJ1-1,TGCGCCAGCAGCCAAGATTTGGGGGGAGGTTTGAACACTGAAGCTTTCTTT,CASSQDLGGGLNTEAFF
TRBD2,TRBV7-2,.,17,TRBJ2-3,TGTGCCAGCAGCTTTGTATACGTCGGGAGGAGCACAGATACGCAGTATTTT,CASSFVYVGRSTDTQYF
.,TRBV27,.,16,TRBJ1-4,TGTGCCAGCAGTTTATCTATCGGGGTTACTAATGAAAAACTGTTTTTT,CASSLSIGVTNEKLFF
TRBD1,TRBV30,.,16,TRBJ2-2,TGTGCCTGGAGTCGGGGGACAGGGAAATTCACCGGGGAGCTGTTTTTT,CAWSRGTGKFTGELFF
TRBD2,TRBV13,few,17,TRBJ2-5,TGTGCCAGCAGCCGGGGACTAGCGGGGGGTCCGAGAGAGACCCAGTACTTC,CASSRGLAGGPRETQYF
TRBD1,TRBV30,.,13,TRBJ1-2,TGTGCCTGGGCCGGGACAGGGAGTCCTGGCTACACCTTC,CAWAGTGSPGYTF
.,TRBV10-2,few,13,TRBJ1-5,TGCGCCAGCAGTGCCAGGTGGAATCAGCCCCAGCATTTT,CASSARWNQPQHF
.,TRBV7-2,few,14,TRBJ2-1,TGTGCCAGCAGCTTAGATAGCGGCTACAATGAGCAGTTCTTC,CASSLDSGYNEQFF
TRBD1,TRBV19,.,15,TRBJ1-2,TGTGCCAGTAGTATAGGGGCAGGGGGCGCGTATGGCTACACCTTC,CASSIGAGGAYGYTF
.,TRBV11-2,.,14,TRBJ2-2,TGTGCCAGCAGCTTACTAGCGTACACCGGGGAGCTGTTTTTT,CASSLLAYTGELFF
.,TRBV9,.,12,TRBJ2-3,TGTGCCAGCAGCGTAGGGGTAGGAGCGCAGTATTTT,CASSVGVGAQYF
TRBD1,TRBV5-1,few,16,TRBJ2-5,TGCGCCAGCAGCCAGCCCTCCGGGACAGGAGTTGAGACCCAGTACTTC,CASSQPSGTGVETQYF
TRBD1,TRBV5-1,.,15,TRBJ1-2,TGCGCCAGCAGCTTGGACAGGGGGCCGGGATATGGCTACACCTTC,CASSLDRGPGYGYTF
TRBD1,TRBV4-2,.,15,TRBJ1-1,TGTGCCAGCAGCCAACTTGGGACAGGGAACACTGAAGCTTTCTTT,CASSQLGTGNTEAFF
.,TRBV5-1,.,15,TRBJ2-7,TGCGCCAGCAGCTCGGTTACAGGGAGTCCCTACGAGCAGTACTTC,CASSSVTGSPYEQYF
.,TRBV30,few,13,TRBJ1-5,TGTGCCTGGAGTGTACGGTCCAATCAGCCCCAGCATTTT,CAWSVRSNQPQHF
.,TRBV4-2,.,13,TRBJ1-5,TGTGCCAGCAGCCCGGGGGGTGTTCAGCCCCAGCATTTT,CASSPGGVQPQHF
TRBD2,TRBV29-1,.,14,TRBJ2-7,TGCAGCGTCCGGCCGGGACTAGCGGATTACGAGCAGTACTTC,CSVRPGLADYEQYF
.,TRBV7-2,.,13,TRBJ2-3,TGTGCCAGCAGCCGAGACACTCCCCATACGCAGTATTTT,CASSRDTPHTQYF
.,TRBV6-4,.,12,TRBJ1-2,TGTGCCAGCAGTGACACCCGGTTCGGCTACACCTTC,CASSDTRFGYTF
TRBD2,TRBV2,.,18,TRBJ2-2,TGTGCCAGCGCCTCCGGGACTAGCTATTTTCCCGACACCGGGGAGCTGTTTTTT,CASASGTSYFPDTGELFF
TRBD2,TRBV7-3,few,14,TRBJ2-5,TGTGCCAGCAGTCGGGCGGGGGGGCATGAGACCCAGTACTTC,CASSRAGGHETQYF